This T cell receptor (beta chain) derives from a study of cytomegalovirus exposure and HLA in healthy donors. There are 15 residues in the CDR3. V dropped 0 bases and J dropped 4 bases, with 12 bases sitting between them. The V gene's germline CDR1 is LGHNA and CDR2 YNFKEQ. The PCR made use of 60 Vbeta and 13 Jbeta primers. Repertoires were generated with immunoSEQ multiplex PCR, while TCRdb's copy carries only in-frame clones and drops some. The sample shows 140,000 to 150,000 clones, 78% of them seen only once. The chain joins TRBV4-2 to TRBJ1-2; the D is unclear. The material sequenced was PBMCs. The receptor was isolated from a female donor in good health and CMV-seronegative. In DNA form, the CDR3 reads TGTGCCAGCAGCCAAGATGCCCGGGTTTTCTATGGCTACACCTTC. This gives the protein CASSQDARVFYGYTF.